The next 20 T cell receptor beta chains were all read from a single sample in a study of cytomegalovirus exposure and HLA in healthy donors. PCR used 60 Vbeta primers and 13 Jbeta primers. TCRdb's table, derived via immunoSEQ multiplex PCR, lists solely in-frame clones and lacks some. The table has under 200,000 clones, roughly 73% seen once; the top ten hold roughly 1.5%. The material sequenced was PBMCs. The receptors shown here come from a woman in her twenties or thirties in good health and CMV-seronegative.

The CDR3 nucleotides are TGTGCCAGCAGCTTTCTAGCGGGGGCCCTCACCGGGGAGCTGTTTTTT. This gives the protein CASSFLAGALTGELFF. The J gene is TRBJ2-2, the V gene TRBV5-5, with 10 bases that match TRBD2. The V gene end was trimmed by 2 bases and the J gene end by 4 bases; junction bases not matched to a gene: 5. The V gene's germline CDR1 is SGHKS and CDR2 YYEKEE (reference sequence). This CDR3 has 16 residues. Full variable domain (missing parts from reference TRBV5-5 and TRBJ2-2): DAGVTQSPTHLIKTRGQQVTLRCSPISGHKSVSWYQQVLGQGPQFIFQYYEKEERGRGNFPDRFSARQFPNYSSELNVNALLLGDSALYLCASSFLAGALTGELFFGEGSRLTVL.

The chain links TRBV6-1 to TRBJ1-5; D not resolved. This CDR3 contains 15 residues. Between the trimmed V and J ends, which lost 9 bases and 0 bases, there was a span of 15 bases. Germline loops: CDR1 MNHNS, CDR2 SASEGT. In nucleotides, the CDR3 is TGTGCCAGTTTGGGCTCCCCGGCTAGCAATCAGCCCCAGCATTTT. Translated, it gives CASLGSPASNQPQHF.

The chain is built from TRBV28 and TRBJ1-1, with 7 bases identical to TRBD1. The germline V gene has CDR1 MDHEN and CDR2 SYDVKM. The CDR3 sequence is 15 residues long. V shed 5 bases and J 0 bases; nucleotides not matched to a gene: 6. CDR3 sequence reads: CASSTPGQLNTEAFF. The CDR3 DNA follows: TGTGCCAGCAGTACACCGGGACAGCTGAACACTGAAGCTTTCTTT.

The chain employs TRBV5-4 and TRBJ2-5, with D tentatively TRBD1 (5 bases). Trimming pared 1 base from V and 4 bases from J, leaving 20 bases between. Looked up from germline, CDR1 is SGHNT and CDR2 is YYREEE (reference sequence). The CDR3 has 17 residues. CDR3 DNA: TGTGCCAGCAGCTTGCAGGGCAGCCTCCTCCAGGGAGAGACCCAGTACTTC. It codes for CASSLQGSLLQGETQYF.

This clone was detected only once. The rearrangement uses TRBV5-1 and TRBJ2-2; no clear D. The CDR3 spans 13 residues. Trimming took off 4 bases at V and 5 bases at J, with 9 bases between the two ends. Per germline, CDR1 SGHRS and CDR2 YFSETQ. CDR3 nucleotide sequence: TGCGCCAGCAGCGAGGTGGTTACCGGGGAGCTGTTTTTT. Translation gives CASSEVVTGELFF. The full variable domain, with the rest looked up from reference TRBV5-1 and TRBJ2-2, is KAGVTQTPRYLIKTRGQQVTLSCSPISGHRSVSWYQQTPGQGLQFLFEYFSETQRNKGNFPGRFSGRQFSNSRSEMNVSTLELGDSALYLCASSEVVTGELFFGEGSRLTVL.

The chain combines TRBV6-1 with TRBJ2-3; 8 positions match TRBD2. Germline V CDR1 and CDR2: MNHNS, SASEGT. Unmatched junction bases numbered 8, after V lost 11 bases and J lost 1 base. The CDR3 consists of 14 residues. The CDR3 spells CAGGLDPGTDTQYF. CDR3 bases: TGTGCCGGGGGACTAGACCCTGGCACAGATACGCAGTATTTT.

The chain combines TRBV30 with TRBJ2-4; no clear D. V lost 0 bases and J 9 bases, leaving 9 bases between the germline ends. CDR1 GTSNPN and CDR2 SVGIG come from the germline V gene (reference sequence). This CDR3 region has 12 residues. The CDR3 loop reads CAWSVSQAIQYF. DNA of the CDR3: TGTGCCTGGAGTGTTAGCCAAGCCATTCAGTACTTC.

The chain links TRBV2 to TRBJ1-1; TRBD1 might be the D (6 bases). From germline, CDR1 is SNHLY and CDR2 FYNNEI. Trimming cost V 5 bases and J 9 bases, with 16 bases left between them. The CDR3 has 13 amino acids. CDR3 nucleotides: TGTGCCAGCAGTCCGGAGACAGGATATAAAGCTTTCTTT. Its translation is CASSPETGYKAFF.

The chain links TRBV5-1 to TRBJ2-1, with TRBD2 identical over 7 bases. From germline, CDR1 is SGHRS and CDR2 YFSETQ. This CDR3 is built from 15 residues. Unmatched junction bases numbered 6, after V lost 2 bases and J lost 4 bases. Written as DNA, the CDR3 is TGCGCCAGCAGCTTTTCCAGCGGGGATTACAATGAGCAGTTCTTC. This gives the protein CASSFSSGDYNEQFF.

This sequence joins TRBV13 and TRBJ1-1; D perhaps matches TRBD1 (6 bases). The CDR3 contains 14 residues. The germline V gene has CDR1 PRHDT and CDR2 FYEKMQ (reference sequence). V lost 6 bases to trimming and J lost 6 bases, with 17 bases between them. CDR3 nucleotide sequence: TGTGCCAGCAGTTCCACCACAGGGAAGGCTGAAGCTTTCTTT. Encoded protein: CASSSTTGKAEAFF. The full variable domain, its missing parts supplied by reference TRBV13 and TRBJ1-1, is AAGVIQSPRHLIKEKRETATLKCYPIPRHDTVYWYQQGPGQDPQFLISFYEKMQSDKGSIPDRFSAQQFSDYHSELNMSSLELGDSALYFCASSSTTGKAEAFFGQGTRLTVV.

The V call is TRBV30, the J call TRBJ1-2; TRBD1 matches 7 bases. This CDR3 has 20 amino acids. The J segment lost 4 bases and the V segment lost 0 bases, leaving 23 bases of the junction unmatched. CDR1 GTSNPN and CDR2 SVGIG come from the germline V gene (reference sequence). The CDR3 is CAWSVNTGTPRGQQVYGYTF. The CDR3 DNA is TGTGCCTGGAGTGTGAACACAGGGACACCGAGGGGGCAACAGGTCTATGGCTACACCTTC. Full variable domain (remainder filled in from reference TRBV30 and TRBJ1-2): SQTIHQWPATLVQPVGSPLSLECTVEGTSNPNLYWYRQAAGRGLQLLFYSVGIGQISSEVPQNLSASRPQDRQFILSSKKLLLSDSGFYLCAWSVNTGTPRGQQVYGYTFGSGTRLTVV.

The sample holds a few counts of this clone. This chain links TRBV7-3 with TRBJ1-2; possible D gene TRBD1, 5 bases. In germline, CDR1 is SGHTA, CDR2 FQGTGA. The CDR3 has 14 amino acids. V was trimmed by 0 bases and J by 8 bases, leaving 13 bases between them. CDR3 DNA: TGTGCCAGCAGCTTAACCGGGGCGGGAGACGGCTACACCTTC. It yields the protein CASSLTGAGDGYTF.

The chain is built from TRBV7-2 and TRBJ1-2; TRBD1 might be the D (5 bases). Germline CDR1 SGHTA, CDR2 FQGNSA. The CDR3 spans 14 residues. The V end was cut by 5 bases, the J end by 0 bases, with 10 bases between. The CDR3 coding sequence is TGTGCCAGCAGCCCGGGGGGAGCTAACTATGGCTACACCTTC. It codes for CASSPGGANYGYTF.

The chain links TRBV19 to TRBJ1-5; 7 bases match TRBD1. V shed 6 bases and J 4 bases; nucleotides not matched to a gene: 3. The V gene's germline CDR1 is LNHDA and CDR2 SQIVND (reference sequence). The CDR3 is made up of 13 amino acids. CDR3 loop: CASSPGGNQPQHF. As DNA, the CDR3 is TGTGCCAGTAGCCCAGGGGGAAATCAGCCCCAGCATTTT. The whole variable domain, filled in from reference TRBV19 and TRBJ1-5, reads DGGITQSPKYLFRKEGQNVTLSCEQNLNHDAMYWYRQDPGQGLRLIYYSQIVNDFQKGDIAEGYSVSREKKESFPLTVTSAQKNPTAFYLCASSPGGNQPQHFGDGTRLSIL.

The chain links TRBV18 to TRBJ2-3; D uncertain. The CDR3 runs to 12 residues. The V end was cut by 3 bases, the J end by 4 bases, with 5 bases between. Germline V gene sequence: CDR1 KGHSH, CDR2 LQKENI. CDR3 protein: CASSPIADTQYF. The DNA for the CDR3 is TGTGCCAGCTCACCTATCGCAGATACGCAGTATTTT.

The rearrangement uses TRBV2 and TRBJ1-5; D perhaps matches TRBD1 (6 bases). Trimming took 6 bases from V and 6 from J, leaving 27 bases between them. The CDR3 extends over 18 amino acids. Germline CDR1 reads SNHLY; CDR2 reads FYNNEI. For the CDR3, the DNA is TGTGCCAGCAGAGGGGTCGGGGCAGGGGTTGATTTTGGTCAGCCCCAGCATTTT. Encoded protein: CASRGVGAGVDFGQPQHF.

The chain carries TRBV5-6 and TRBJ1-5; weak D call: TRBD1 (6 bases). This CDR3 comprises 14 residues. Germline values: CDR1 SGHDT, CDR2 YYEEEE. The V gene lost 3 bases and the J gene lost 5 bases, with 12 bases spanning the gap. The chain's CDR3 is CASSSGQRDQPQHF. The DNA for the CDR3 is TGTGCCAGCAGCTCCGGACAGAGAGATCAGCCCCAGCATTTT. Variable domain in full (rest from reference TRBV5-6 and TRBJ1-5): DAGVTQSPTHLIKTRGQQVTLRCSPKSGHDTVSWYQQALGQGPQFIFQYYEEEERQRGNFPDRFSGHQFPNYSSELNVNALLLGDSALYLCASSSGQRDQPQHFGDGTRLSIL.

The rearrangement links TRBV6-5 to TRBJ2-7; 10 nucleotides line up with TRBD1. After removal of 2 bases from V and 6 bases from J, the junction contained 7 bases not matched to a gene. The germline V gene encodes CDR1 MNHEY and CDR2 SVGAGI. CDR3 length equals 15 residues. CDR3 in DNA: TGTGCCAGCAGTTACGAAGGGACAGGGGACGCCGAGCAGTACTTC. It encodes CASSYEGTGDAEQYF.

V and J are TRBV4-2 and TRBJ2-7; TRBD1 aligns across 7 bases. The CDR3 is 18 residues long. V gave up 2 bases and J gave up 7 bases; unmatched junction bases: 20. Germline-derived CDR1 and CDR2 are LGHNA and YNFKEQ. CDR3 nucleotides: TGTGCCAGCAGCCAACGGGCTGGGACGACAGGGCTCCCAGGAGAGCAGTACTTC. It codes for CASSQRAGTTGLPGEQYF.

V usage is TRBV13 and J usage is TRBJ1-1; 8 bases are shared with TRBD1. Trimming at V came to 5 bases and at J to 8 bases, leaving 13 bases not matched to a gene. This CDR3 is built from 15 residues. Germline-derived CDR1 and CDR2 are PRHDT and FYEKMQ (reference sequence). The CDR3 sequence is CASSNLGDRTSEAFF. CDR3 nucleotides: TGTGCCAGCAGCAACCTGGGGGACAGGACCTCAGAAGCTTTCTTT.